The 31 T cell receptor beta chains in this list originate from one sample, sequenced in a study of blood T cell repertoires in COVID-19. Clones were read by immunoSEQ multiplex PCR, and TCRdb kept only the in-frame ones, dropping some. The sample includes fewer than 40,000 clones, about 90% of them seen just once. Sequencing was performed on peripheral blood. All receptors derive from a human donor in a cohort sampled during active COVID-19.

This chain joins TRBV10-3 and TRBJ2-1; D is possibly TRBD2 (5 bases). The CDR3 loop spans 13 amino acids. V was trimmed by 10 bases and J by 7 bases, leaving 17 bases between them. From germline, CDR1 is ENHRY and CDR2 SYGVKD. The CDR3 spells CASTRALSNEQFF. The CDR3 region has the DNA TGTGCCAGCACTAGGGCCCTCTCTAATGAGCAGTTCTTC.

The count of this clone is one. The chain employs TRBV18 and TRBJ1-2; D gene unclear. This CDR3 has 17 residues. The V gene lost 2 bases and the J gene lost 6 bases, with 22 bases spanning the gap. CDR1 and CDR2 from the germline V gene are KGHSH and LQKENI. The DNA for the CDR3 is TGTGCCAGCTCACCATATGGAGGGTCCTCTGAATCAAATGGCTACACCTTC. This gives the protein CASSPYGGSSESNGYTF.

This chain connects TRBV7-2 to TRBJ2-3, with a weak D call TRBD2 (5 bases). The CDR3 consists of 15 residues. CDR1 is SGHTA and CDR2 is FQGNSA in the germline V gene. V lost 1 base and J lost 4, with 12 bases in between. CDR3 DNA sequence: TGTGCCAGCAGCTTAGTTCCCGGAGGAGCAGATACGCAGTATTTT. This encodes CASSLVPGGADTQYF. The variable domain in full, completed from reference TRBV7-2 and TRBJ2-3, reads GAGVSQSPSNKVTEKGKDVELRCDPISGHTALYWYRQSLGQGLEFLIYFQGNSAPDKSGLPSDRFSAERTGGSVSTLTIQRTQQEDSAVYLCASSLVPGGADTQYFGPGTRLTVL.

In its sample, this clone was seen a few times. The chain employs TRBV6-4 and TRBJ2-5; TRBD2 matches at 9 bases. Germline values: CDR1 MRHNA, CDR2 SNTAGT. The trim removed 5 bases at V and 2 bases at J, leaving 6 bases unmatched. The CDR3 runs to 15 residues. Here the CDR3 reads CASSKKAGGQETQYF. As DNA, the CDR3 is TGTGCCAGCAGTAAAAAGGCGGGAGGGCAAGAGACCCAGTACTTC.

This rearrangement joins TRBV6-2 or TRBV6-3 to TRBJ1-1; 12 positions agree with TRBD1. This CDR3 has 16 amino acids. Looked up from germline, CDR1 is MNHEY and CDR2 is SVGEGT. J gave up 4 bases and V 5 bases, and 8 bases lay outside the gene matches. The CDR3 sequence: CASSLGTGGAGTEAFF. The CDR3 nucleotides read TGTGCCAGCAGTCTAGGGACAGGGGGCGCAGGCACTGAAGCTTTCTTT.

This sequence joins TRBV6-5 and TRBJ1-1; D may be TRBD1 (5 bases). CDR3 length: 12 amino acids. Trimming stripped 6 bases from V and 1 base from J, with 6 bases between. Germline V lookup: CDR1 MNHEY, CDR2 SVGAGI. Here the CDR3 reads CASSQGNTEAFF. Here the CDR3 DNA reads TGTGCCAGCAGCCAGGGGAACACTGAAGCTTTCTTT.

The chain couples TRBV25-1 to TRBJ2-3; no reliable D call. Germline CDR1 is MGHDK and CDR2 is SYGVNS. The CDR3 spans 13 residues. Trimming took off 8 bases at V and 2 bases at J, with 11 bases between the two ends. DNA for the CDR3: TGTGCCAGCCTTCCAGAAAACACAGATACGCAGTATTTT. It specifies CASLPENTDTQYF.

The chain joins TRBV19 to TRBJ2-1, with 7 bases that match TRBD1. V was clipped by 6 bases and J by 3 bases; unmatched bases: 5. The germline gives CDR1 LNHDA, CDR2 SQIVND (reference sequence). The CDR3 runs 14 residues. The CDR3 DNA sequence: TGTGCCAGTAGCAGGACAGGCCTCTACAATGAGCAGTTCTTC. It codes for CASSRTGLYNEQFF.

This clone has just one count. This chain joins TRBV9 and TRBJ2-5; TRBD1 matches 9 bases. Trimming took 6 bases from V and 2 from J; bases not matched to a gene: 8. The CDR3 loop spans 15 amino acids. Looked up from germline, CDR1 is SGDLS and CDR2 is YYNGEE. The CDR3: CASKGKGQGQETQYF. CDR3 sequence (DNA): TGTGCCAGCAAGGGAAAGGGACAGGGACAAGAGACCCAGTACTTC.

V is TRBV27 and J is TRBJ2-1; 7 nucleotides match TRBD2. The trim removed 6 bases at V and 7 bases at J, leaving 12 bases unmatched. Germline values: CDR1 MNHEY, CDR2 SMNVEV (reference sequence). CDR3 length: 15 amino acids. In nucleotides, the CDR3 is TGTGCCAGCAGCCGAGCGGGGTTTGCTGTGAATGAGCAGTTCTTC. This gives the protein CASSRAGFAVNEQFF.

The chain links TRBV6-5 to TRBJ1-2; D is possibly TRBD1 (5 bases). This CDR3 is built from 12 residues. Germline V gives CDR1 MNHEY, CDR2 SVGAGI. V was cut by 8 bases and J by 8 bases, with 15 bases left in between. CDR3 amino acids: CASRRGPSGYTF. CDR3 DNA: TGTGCCAGCCGAAGGGGCCCCTCGGGCTACACCTTC.

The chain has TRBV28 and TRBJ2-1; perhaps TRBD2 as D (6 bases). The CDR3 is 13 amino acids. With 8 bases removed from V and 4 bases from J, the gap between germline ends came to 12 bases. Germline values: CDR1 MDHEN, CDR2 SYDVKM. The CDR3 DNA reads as TGTGCCAGCGGGACTCCGAATTACAATGAGCAGTTCTTC. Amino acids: CASGTPNYNEQFF.

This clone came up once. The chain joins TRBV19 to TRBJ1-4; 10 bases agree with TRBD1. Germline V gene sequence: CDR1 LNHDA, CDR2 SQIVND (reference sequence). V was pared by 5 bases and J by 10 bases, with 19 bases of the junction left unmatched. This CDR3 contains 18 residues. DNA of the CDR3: TGTGCCAGTAGTGGAAAGGGGACAGGGGCCTCGTTTTTCGGAAAACTGTTTTTT. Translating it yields CASSGKGTGASFFGKLFF. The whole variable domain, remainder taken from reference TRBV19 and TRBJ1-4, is DGGITQSPKYLFRKEGQNVTLSCEQNLNHDAMYWYRQDPGQGLRLIYYSQIVNDFQKGDIAEGYSVSREKKESFPLTVTSAQKNPTAFYLCASSGKGTGASFFGKLFFGSGTQLSVL.

The CDR3 nucleotides read TGTGCCAGCAGCCTGAGCGGGGGGGTCGGGGAGCTGTTTTTT. This gives the protein CASSLSGGVGELFF. This chain connects TRBV7-2 to TRBJ2-2; 10 bases fit TRBD2. This CDR3 spans 14 amino acids. With V trimmed by 5 bases and J by 7 bases, 4 bases remained unmatched. Germline V gene data show CDR1 as SGHTA and CDR2 as FQGNSA. Using reference TRBV7-2 and TRBJ2-2 for the parts outside the CDR3, the full variable domain is GAGVSQSPSNKVTEKGKDVELRCDPISGHTALYWYRQSLGQGLEFLIYFQGNSAPDKSGLPSDRFSAERTGGSVSTLTIQRTQQEDSAVYLCASSLSGGVGELFFGEGSRLTVL.

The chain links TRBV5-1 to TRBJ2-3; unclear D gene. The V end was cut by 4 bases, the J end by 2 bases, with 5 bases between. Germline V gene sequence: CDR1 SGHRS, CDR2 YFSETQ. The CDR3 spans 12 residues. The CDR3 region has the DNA TGCGCCAGCAGCGCCTACACAGATACGCAGTATTTT. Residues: CASSAYTDTQYF.

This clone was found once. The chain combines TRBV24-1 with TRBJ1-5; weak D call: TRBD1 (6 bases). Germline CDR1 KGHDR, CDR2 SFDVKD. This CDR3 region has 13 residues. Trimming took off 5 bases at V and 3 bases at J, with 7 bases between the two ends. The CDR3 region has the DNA TGTGCCACCAGTGGGGACATCAATCAGCCCCAGCATTTT. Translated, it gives CATSGDINQPQHF.

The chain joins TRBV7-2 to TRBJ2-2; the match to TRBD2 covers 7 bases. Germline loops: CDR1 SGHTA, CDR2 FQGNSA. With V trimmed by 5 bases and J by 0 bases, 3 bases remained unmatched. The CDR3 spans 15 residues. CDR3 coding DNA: TGTGCCAGCAGCGGGCGGGGGTCGAACACCGGGGAGCTGTTTTTT. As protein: CASSGRGSNTGELFF.

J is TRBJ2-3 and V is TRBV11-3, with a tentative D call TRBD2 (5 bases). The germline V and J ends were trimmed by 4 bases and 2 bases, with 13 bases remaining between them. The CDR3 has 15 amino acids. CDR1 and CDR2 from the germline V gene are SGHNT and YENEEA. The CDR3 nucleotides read TGTGCCAGCAGCTACGACTATTACCCCACAGATACGCAGTATTTT. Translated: CASSYDYYPTDTQYF.

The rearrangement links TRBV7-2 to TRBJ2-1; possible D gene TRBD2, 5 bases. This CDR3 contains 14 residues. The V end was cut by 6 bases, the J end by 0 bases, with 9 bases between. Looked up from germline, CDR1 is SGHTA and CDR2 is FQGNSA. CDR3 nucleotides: TGTGCCAGCAGGGGAGCGGACTCCTACAATGAGCAGTTCTTC. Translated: CASRGADSYNEQFF. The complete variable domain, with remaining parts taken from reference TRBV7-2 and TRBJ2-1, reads GAGVSQSPSNKVTEKGKDVELRCDPISGHTALYWYRQSLGQGLEFLIYFQGNSAPDKSGLPSDRFSAERTGGSVSTLTIQRTQQEDSAVYLCASRGADSYNEQFFGPGTRLTVL.

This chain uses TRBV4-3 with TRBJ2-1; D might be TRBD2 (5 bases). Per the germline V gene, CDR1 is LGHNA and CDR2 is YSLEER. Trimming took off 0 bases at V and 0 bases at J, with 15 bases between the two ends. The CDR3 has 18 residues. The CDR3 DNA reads TGCGCCAGCAGCCAAGATGGTATGCGGGCGAGCTCCTACAATGAGCAGTTCTTC. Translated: CASSQDGMRASSYNEQFF.

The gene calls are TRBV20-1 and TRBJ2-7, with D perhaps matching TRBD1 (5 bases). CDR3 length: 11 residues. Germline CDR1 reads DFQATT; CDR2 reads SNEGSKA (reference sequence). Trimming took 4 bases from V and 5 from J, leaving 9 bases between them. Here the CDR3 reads CSAKDMHEQYV. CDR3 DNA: TGCAGTGCTAAGGACATGCACGAGCAGTACGTC.

Here the CDR3 reads CASSEESGQPQHF. The CDR3 nucleotides read TGTGCCAGCAGTGAAGAATCAGGCCAGCCCCAGCATTTT. The chain joins TRBV6-1 to TRBJ1-5; the D is unclear. In germline, CDR1 is MNHNS, CDR2 SASEGT. The CDR3 sequence is 13 residues long. V dropped 1 base and J dropped 7 bases, with 8 bases sitting between them.

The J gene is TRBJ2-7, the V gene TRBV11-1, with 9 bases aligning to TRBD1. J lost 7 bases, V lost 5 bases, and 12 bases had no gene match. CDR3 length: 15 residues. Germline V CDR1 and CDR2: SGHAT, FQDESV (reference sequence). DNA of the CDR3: TGTGCCAGCAGCCGAGACCGGGACAGGGTTTCTGAGCAGTACGTC. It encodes CASSRDRDRVSEQYV.

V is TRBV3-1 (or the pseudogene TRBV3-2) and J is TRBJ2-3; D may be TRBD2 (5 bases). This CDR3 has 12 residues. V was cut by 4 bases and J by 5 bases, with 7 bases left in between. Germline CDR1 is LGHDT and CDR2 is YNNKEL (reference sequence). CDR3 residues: CASSPEGDTQYF. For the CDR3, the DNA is TGTGCCAGCAGCCCTGAGGGAGATACGCAGTATTTT.

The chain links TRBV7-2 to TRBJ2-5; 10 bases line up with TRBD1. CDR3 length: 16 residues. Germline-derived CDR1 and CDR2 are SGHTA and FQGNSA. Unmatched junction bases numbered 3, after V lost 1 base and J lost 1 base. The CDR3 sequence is CASSLGGTGVQETQYF. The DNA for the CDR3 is TGTGCCAGCAGCTTAGGGGGGACAGGGGTCCAAGAGACCCAGTACTTC.

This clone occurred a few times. The CDR3: CASSPGVPLHF. CDR3 nucleotide sequence: TGTGCCAGCAGCCCCGGAGTACCCCTCCACTTT. This rearrangement joins TRBV7-8 to TRBJ1-6; D remains unclear. Between the trimmed V and J ends, which lost 5 bases and 12 bases, there was a span of 8 bases. Germline V lookup: CDR1 SGHVS, CDR2 FQNEAQ. This CDR3 has 11 amino acids.

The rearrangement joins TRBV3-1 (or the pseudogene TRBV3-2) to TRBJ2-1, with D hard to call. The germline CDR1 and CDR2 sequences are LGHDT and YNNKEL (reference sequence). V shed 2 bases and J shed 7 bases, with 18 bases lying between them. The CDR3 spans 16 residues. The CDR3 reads CASSQPVTSTSNEQFF. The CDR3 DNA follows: TGTGCCAGCAGCCAACCCGTTACTTCCACTTCGAATGAGCAGTTCTTC.

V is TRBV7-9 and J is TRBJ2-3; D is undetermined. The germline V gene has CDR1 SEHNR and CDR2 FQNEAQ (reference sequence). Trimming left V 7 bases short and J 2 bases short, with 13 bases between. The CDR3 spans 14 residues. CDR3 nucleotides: TGTGCCAGCACCCTCCCTCCCCTCACAGATACGCAGTATTTT. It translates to CASTLPPLTDTQYF.

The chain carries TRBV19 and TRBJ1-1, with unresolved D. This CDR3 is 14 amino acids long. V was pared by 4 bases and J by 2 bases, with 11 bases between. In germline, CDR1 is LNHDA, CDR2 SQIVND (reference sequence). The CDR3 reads CASSKLEGNTEAFF. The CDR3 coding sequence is TGTGCCAGTAGTAAGTTGGAGGGCAACACTGAAGCTTTCTTT.

The CDR3 spells CASSSFPGGSVNNEQFF. CDR3 in DNA: TGTGCCAGCAGTTCCTTTCCAGGTGGGTCGGTTAACAATGAGCAGTTCTTC. The chain combines TRBV28 with TRBJ2-1; no reliable D call. This CDR3 region has 17 residues. V was shortened by 4 bases and J by 5 bases, with 21 bases between the two germline ends. In germline, CDR1 is MDHEN, CDR2 SYDVKM.

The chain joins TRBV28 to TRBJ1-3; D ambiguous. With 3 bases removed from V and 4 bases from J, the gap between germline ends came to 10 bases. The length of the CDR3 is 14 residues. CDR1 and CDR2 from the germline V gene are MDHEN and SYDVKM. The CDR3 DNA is TGTGCCAGCAGTTTTCTAGCTCAGGGAAACACCATATATTTT. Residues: CASSFLAQGNTIYF.